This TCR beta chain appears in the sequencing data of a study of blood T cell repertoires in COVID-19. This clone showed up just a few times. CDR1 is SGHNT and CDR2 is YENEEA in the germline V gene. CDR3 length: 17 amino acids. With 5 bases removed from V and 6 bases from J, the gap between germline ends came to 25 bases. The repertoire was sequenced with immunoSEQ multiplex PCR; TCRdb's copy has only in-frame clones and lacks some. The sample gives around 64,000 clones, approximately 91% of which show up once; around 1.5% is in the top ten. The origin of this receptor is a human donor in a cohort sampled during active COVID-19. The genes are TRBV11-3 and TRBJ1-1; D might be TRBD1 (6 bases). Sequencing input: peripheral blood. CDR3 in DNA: TGTGCCAGCAGCGACCGCTTAACCGGGGGGCTGGAGTCTGAAGCTTTCTTT. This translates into CASSDRLTGGLESEAFF. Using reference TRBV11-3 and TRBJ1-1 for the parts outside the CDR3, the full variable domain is EAGVVQSPRYKIIEKKQPVAFWCNPISGHNTLYWYLQNLGQGPELLIRYENEEAVDDSQLPKDRFSAERLKGVDSTLKIQPAELGDSAVYLCASSDRLTGGLESEAFFGQGTRLTVV.